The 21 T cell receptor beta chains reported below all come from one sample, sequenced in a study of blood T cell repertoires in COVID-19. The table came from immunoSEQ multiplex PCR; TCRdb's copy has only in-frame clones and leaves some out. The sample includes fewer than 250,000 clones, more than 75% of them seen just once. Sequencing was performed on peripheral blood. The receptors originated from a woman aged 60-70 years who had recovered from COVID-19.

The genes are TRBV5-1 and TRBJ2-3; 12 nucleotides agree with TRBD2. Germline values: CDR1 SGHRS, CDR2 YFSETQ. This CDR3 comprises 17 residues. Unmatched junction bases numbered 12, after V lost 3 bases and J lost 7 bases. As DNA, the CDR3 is TGCGCCAGCAGCTCGGGACTAGCGGGCCTACCGGGAAATACGCAGTATTTT. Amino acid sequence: CASSSGLAGLPGNTQYF.

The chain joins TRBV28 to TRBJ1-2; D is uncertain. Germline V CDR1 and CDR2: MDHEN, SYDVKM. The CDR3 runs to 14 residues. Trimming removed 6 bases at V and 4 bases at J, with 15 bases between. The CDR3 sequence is CASSLPGPSYGYTF. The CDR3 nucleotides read TGTGCCAGCAGCCTACCGGGTCCCAGCTATGGCTACACCTTC.

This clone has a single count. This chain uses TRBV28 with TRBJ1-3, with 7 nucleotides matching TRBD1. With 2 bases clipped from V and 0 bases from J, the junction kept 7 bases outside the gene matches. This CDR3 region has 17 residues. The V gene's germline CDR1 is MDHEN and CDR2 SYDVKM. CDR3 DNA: TGTGCCAGCAGTTTACCAAGGGGGCCCGCCTCTGGAAACACCATATATTTT. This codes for CASSLPRGPASGNTIYF.

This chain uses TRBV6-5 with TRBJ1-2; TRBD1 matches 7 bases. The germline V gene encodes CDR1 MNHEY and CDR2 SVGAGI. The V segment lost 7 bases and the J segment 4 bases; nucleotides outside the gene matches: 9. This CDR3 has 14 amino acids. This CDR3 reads CASIGDSLLYGYTF. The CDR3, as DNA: TGTGCCAGCATAGGGGACAGCCTCCTCTATGGCTACACCTTC.

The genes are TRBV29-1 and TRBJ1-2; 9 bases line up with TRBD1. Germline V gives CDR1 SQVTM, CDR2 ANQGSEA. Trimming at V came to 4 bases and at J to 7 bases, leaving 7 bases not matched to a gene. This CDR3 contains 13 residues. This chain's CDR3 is CSVARDREGGYTF. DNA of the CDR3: TGCAGCGTTGCCCGGGACAGGGAAGGTGGCTACACCTTC.

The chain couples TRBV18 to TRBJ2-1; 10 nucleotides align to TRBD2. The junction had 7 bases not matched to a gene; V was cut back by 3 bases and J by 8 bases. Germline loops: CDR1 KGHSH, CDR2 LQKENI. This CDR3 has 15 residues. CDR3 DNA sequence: TGTGCCAGCTCACCTCCCAGCGGGGGGGCCGATGAGCAGTTCTTC. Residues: CASSPPSGGADEQFF.

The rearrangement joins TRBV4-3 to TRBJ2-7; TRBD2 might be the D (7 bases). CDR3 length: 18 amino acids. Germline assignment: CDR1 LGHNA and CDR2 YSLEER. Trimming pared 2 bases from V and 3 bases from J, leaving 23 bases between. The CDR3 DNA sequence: TGCGCCAGCAGCCAATTGCGGGGGCCGGGGGGCCGGAACTACGAGCAGTACTTC. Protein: CASSQLRGPGGRNYEQYF.

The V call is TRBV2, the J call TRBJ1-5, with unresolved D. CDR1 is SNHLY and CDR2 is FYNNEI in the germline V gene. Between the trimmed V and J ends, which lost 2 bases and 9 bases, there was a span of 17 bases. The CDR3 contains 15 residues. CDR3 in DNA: TGTGCCAGCAGTGAAAGGTCGCCAGACGGGTGGCCCCAGCATTTT. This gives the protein CASSERSPDGWPQHF.

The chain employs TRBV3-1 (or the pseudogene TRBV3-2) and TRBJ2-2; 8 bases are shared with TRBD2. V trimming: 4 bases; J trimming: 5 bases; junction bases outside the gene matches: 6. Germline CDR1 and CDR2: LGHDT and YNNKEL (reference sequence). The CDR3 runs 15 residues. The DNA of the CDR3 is TGTGCCAGCAGCCCCAACCGGGGGGGAACCGGGGAGCTGTTTTTT. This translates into CASSPNRGGTGELFF.

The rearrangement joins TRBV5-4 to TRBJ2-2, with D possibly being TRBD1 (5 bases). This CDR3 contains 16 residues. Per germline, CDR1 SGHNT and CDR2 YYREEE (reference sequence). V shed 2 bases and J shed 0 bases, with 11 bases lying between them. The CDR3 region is CASSFSPGPNTGELFF. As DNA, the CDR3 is TGTGCCAGCAGCTTTTCTCCAGGGCCGAACACCGGGGAGCTGTTTTTT.

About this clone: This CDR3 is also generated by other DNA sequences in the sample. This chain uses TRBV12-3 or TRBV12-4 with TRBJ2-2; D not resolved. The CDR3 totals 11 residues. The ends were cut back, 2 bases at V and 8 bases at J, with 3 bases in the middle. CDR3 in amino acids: CASSLSGELFF. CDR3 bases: TGTGCCAGCAGTTTATCTGGGGAGCTGTTTTTT.

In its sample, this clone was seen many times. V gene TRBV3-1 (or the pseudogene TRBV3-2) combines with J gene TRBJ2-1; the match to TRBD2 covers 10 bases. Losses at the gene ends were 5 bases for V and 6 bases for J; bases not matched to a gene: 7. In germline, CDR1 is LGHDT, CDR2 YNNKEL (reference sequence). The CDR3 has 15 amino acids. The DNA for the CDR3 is TGTGCCAGCAGCGGTTCTAGCGGGGGAATCAATGAGCAGTTCTTC. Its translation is CASSGSSGGINEQFF.

CDR3 sequence (DNA): TGTGCCAGCAGCTTAAGATCATCGGGCACCGGGGAGCTGTTTTTT. It codes for CASSLRSSGTGELFF. This chain connects TRBV7-3 to TRBJ2-2; D remains unclear. The germline V gene encodes CDR1 SGHTA and CDR2 FQGTGA. V shed 1 base and J shed 4 bases, with 10 bases lying between them. This CDR3 is 15 amino acids long.

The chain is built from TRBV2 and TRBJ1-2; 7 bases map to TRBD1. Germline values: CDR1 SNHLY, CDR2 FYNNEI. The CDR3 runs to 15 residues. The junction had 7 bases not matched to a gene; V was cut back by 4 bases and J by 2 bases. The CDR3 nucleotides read TGTGCCAGCAGTGCTGGGACAGCTAACAACTATGGCTACACCTTC. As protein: CASSAGTANNYGYTF.

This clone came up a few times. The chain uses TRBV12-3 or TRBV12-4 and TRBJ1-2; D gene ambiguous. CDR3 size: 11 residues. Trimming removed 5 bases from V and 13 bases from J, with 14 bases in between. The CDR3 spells CASSTRVPVTF. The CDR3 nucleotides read TGTGCCAGCAGTACGAGGGTCCCAGTCACCTTC.

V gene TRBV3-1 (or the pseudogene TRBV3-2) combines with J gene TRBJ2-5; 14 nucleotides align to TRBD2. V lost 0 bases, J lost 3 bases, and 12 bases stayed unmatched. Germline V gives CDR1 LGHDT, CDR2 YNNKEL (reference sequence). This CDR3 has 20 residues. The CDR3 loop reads CASSQDGEGGLAGGKETQYF. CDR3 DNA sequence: TGTGCCAGCAGCCAAGATGGTGAAGGCGGACTAGCGGGGGGTAAAGAGACCCAGTACTTC.

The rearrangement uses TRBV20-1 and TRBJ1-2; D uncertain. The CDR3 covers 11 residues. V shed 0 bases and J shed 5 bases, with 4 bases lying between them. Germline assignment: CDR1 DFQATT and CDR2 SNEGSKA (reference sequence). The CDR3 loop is CSAREQYGYTF. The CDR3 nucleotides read TGCAGTGCTAGAGAACAGTATGGCTACACCTTC.

The CDR3 spells CASSQDQGYNEQFF. DNA of the CDR3: TGTGCCAGCAGCCAAGATCAGGGATACAATGAGCAGTTCTTC. V usage is TRBV4-2 and J usage is TRBJ2-1; the D gene is possibly TRBD1 (5 bases). The CDR3 runs to 14 residues. The germline CDR1 and CDR2 sequences are LGHNA and YNFKEQ. The ends were cut back, 0 bases at V and 4 bases at J, with 7 bases in the middle.

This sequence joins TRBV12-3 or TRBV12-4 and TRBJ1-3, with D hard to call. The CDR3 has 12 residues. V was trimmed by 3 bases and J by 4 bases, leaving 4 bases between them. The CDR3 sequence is CASSFVGNTIYF. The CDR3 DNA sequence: TGTGCCAGCAGTTTCGTGGGAAACACCATATATTTT.

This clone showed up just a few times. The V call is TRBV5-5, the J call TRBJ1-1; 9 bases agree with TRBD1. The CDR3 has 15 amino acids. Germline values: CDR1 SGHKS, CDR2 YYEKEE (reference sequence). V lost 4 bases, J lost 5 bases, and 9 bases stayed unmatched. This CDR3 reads CASSSPGQGGTEAFF. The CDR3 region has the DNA TGTGCCAGCAGCAGTCCGGGACAGGGAGGGACTGAAGCTTTCTTT. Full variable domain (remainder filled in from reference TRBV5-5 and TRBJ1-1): DAGVTQSPTHLIKTRGQQVTLRCSPISGHKSVSWYQQVLGQGPQFIFQYYEKEERGRGNFPDRFSARQFPNYSSELNVNALLLGDSALYLCASSSPGQGGTEAFFGQGTRLTVV.

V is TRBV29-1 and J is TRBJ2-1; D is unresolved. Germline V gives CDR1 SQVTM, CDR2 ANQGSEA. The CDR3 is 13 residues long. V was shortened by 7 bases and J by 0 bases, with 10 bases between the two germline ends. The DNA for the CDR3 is TGCAGCGCCCGCGGAAGCTCCTACAATGAGCAGTTCTTC. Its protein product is CSARGSSYNEQFF.